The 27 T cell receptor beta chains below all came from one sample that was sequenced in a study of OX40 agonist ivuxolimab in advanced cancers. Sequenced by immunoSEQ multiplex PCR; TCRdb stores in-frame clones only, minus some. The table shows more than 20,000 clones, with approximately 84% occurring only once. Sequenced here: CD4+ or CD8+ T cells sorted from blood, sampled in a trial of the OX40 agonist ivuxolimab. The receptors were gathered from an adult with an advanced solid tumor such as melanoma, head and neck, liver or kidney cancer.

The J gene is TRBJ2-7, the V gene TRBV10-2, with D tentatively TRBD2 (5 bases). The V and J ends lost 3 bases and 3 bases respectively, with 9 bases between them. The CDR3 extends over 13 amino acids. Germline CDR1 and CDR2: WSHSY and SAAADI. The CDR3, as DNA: TGCGCCAGCAGTGACACAGACTACTACGAGCAGTACTTC. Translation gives CASSDTDYYEQYF.

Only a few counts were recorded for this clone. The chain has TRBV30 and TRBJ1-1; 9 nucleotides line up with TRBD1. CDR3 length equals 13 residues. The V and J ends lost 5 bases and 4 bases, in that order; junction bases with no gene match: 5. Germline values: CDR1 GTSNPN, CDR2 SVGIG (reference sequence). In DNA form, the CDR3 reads TGTGCCTGGGACCGGGACAGGGCCACTGAAGCTTTCTTT. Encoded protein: CAWDRDRATEAFF.

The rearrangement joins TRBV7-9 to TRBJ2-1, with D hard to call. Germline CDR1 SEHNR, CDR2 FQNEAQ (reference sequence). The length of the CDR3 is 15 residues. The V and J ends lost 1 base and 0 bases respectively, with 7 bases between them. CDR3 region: CASSLDGSSYNEQFF. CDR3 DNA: TGTGCCAGCAGCTTAGACGGAAGCTCCTACAATGAGCAGTTCTTC.

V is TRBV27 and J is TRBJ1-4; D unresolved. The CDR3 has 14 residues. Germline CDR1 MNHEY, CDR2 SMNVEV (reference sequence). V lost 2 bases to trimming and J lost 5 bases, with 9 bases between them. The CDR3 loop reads CASSLRTENEKLFF. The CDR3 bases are TGTGCCAGCAGTTTACGGACGGAGAATGAAAAACTGTTTTTT.

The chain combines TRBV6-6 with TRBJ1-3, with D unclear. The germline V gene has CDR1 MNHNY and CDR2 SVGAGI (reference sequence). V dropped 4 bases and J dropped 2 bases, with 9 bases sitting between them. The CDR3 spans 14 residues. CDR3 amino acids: CASSSGRTGNTIYF. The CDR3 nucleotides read TGTGCCAGCAGTTCCGGCCGTACTGGAAACACCATATATTTT.

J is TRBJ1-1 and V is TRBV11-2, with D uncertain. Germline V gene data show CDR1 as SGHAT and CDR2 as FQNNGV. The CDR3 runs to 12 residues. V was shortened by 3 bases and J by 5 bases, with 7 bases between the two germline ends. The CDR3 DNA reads TGTGCCAGCAGCTTCGTACGGACTGAAGCTTTCTTT. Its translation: CASSFVRTEAFF.

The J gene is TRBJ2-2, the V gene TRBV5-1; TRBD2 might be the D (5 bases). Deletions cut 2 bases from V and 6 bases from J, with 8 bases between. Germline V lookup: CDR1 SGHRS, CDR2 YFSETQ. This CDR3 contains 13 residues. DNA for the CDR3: TGCGCCAGCAGCTTTGGAGGCCCCGGGGAGCTGTTTTTT. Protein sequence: CASSFGGPGELFF.

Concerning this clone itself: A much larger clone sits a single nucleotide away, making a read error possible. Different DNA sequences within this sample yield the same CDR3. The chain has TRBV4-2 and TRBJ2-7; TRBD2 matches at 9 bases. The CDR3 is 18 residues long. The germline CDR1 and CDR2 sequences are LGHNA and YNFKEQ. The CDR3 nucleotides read TGTGCCAGCAGCCCTCTTGGTCTTGGGGCGGGAGGGTTTTACGAACAGTACTTC. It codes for CASSPLGLGAGGFYEQYF.

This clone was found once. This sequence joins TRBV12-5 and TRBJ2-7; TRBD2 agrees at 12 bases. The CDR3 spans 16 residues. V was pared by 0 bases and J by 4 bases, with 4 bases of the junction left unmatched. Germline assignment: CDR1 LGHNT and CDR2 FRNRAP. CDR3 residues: CASGLVSGTSGYEQYF. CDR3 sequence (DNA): TGTGCTAGTGGTTTGGTGAGCGGGACTAGCGGGTACGAGCAGTACTTC.

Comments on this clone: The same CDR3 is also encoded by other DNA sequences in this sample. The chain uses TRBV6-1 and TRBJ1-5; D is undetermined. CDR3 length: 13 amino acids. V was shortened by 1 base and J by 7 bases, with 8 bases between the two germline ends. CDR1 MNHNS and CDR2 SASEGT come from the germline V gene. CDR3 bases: TGTGCCAGCAGTGAAGGCGGGTGGCAGCCCCAGCATTTT. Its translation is CASSEGGWQPQHF.

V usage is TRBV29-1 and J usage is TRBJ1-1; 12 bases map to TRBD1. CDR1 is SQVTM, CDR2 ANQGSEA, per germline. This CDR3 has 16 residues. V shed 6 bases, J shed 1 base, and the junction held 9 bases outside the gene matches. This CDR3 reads CSVSGTGGSRNTEAFF. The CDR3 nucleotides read TGCAGCGTATCCGGGACAGGGGGCTCGAGGAACACTGAAGCTTTCTTT.

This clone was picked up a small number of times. CDR3 amino acids: CASSGQGREPQHF. DNA of the CDR3: TGTGCCAGCAGCGGACAGGGGCGAGAGCCCCAGCATTTT. V gene TRBV5-5 combines with J gene TRBJ1-5; 9 positions match TRBD1. Trimming cost V 4 bases and J 8 bases; bases outside gene matches: 4. The CDR3 contains 13 residues. Germline-derived CDR1 and CDR2 are SGHKS and YYEKEE (reference sequence). Complete variable domain (other parts from reference TRBV5-5 and TRBJ1-5): DAGVTQSPTHLIKTRGQQVTLRCSPISGHKSVSWYQQVLGQGPQFIFQYYEKEERGRGNFPDRFSARQFPNYSSELNVNALLLGDSALYLCASSGQGREPQHFGDGTRLSIL.

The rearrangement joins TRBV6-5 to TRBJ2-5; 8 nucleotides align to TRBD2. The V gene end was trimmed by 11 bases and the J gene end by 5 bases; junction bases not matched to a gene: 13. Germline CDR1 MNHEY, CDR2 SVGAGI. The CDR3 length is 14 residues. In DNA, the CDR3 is TGTGCCTCCCGGGGGACGGGAGGGCGTGAGACCCAGTACTTC. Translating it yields CASRGTGGRETQYF.

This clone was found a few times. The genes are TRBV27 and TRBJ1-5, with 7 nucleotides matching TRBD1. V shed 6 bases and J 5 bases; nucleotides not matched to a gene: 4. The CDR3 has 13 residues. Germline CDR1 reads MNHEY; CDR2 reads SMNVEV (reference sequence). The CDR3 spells CASSWDSYQPQHF. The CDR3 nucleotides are TGTGCCAGCAGCTGGGACAGTTATCAGCCCCAGCATTTT.

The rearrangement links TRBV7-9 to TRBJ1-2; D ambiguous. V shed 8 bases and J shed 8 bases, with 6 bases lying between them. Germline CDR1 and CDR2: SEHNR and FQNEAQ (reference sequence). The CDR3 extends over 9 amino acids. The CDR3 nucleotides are TGTGCCAGCGACGCGGGCTACACCTTC. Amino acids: CASDAGYTF. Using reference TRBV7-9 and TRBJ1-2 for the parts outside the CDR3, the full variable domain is DTGVSQNPRHKITKRGQNVTFRCDPISEHNRLYWYRQTLGQGPEFLTYFQNEAQLEKSRLLSDRFSAERPKGSFSTLEIQRTEQGDSAMYLCASDAGYTFGSGTRLTVV.

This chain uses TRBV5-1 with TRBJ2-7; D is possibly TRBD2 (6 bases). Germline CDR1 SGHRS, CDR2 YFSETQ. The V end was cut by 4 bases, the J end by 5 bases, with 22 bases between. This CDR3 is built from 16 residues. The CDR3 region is CASSNLPGLPPDEQYF. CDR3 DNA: TGCGCCAGCAGCAACCTTCCGGGACTCCCCCCGGACGAGCAGTACTTC.

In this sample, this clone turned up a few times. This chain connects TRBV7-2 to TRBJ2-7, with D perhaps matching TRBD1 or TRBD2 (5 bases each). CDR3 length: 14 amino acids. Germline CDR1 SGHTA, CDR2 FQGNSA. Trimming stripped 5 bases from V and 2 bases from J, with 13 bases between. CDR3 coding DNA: TGTGCCAGCAGCCACCGGGACCCCACCTACGAGCAGTACTTC. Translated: CASSHRDPTYEQYF.

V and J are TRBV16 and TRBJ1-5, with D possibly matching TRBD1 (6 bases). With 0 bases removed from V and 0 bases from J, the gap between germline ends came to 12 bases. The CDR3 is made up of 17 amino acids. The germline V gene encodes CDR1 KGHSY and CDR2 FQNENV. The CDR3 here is CASSQSAGHYSNQPQHF. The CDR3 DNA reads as TGTGCCAGCAGCCAATCTGCGGGACACTATAGCAATCAGCCCCAGCATTTT.

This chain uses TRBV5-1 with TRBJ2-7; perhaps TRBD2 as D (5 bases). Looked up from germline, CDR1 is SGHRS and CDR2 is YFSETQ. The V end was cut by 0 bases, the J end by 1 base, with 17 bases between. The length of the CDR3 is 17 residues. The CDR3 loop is CASSLASGATRSYEQYF. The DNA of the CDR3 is TGCGCCAGCAGCTTGGCCAGTGGAGCCACTAGATCCTACGAGCAGTACTTC.

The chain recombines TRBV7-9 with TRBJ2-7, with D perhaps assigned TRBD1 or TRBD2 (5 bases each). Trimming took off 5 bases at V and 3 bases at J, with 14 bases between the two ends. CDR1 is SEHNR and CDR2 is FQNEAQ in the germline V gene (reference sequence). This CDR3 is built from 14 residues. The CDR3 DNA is TGTGCCAGCAGCCCCCGGGACGGATACTACGAGCAGTACTTC. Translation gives CASSPRDGYYEQYF. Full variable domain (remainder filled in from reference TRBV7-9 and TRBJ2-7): DTGVSQNPRHKITKRGQNVTFRCDPISEHNRLYWYRQTLGQGPEFLTYFQNEAQLEKSRLLSDRFSAERPKGSFSTLEIQRTEQGDSAMYLCASSPRDGYYEQYFGPGTRLTVT.

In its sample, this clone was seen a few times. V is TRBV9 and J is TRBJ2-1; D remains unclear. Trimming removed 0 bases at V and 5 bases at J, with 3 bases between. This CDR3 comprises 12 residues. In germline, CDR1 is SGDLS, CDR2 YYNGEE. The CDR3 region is CASSVGDNEQFF. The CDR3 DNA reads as TGTGCCAGCAGCGTAGGAGACAATGAGCAGTTCTTC.

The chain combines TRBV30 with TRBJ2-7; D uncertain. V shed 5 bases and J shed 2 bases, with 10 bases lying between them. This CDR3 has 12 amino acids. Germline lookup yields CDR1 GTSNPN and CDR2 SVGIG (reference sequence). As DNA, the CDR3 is TGTGCCTGGCGAGAGGCAACCTACGAGCAGTACTTC. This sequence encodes CAWREATYEQYF. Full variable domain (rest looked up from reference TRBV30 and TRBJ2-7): SQTIHQWPATLVQPVGSPLSLECTVEGTSNPNLYWYRQAAGRGLQLLFYSVGIGQISSEVPQNLSASRPQDRQFILSSKKLLLSDSGFYLCAWREATYEQYFGPGTRLTVT.

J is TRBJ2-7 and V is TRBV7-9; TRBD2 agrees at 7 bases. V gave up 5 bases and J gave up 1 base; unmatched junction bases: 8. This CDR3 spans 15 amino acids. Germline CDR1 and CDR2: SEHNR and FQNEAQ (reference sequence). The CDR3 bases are TGTGCCAGCAGCCCGGACGGGGGAGGGTCCTACGAGCAGTACTTC. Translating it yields CASSPDGGGSYEQYF.

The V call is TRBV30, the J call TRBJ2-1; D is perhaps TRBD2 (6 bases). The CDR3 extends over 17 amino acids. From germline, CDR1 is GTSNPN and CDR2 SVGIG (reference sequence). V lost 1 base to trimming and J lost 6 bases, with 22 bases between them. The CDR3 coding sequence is TGTGCCTGGAGTGAAGGAGGAGGGAGTATTTTTGGCAATGAGCAGTTCTTC. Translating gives CAWSEGGGSIFGNEQFF. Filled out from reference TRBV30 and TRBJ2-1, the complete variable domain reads SQTIHQWPATLVQPVGSPLSLECTVEGTSNPNLYWYRQAAGRGLQLLFYSVGIGQISSEVPQNLSASRPQDRQFILSSKKLLLSDSGFYLCAWSEGGGSIFGNEQFFGPGTRLTVL.

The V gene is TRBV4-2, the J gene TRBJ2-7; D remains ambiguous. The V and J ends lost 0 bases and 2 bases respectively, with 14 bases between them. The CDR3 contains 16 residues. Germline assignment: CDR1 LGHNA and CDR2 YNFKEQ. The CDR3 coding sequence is TGTGCCAGCAGCCAAGATCAACCGGCAGGCGCCTACGAGCAGTACTTC. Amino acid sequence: CASSQDQPAGAYEQYF.

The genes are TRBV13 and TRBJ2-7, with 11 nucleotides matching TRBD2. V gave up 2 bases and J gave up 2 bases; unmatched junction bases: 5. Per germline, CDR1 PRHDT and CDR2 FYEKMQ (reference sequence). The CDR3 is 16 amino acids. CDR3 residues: CASSLPLAGGTYEQYF. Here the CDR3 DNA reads TGTGCCAGCAGCTTACCCTTAGCGGGAGGGACCTACGAGCAGTACTTC.

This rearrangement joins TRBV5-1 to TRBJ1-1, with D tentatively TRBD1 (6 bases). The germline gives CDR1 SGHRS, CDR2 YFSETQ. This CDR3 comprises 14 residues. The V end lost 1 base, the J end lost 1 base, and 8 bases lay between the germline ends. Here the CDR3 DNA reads TGCGCCAGCAGCTTGACAGGGCGGAACACTGAAGCTTTCTTT. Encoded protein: CASSLTGRNTEAFF. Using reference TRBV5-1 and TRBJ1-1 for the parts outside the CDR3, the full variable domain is KAGVTQTPRYLIKTRGQQVTLSCSPISGHRSVSWYQQTPGQGLQFLFEYFSETQRNKGNFPGRFSGRQFSNSRSEMNVSTLELGDSALYLCASSLTGRNTEAFFGQGTRLTVV.